This entry lists 19 T cell receptor beta chains sequenced from one sample in a study of blood T cell repertoires in COVID-19. Here immunoSEQ multiplex PCR was the method, and the copy in TCRdb shows in-frame clones only, minus some. Of around 260,000 clones listed, over 75% are singletons. The sequenced material came from PBMCs or T cells enriched from blood (not recorded which). These TCRs come from a woman in her twenties or thirties who had recovered from COVID-19.

A single count supports this clone. This chain uses TRBV9 with TRBJ2-7, with D possibly being TRBD2 (7 bases). Looked up from germline, CDR1 is SGDLS and CDR2 is YYNGEE. This CDR3 spans 17 amino acids. Trimming shortened V by 0 bases and J by 3 bases, and 19 bases separated the two germline ends. CDR3 protein: CASSVVRGRGNVYEQYF. CDR3 coding DNA: TGTGCCAGCAGCGTAGTTAGGGGGAGGGGCAACGTCTACGAGCAGTACTTC.

This clone occurred once. The CDR3 loop reads CASSTGAWTSGGDEQFF. The CDR3 DNA reads TGTGCCAGCAGTACCGGAGCGTGGACTAGCGGGGGGGACGAGCAGTTCTTC. This chain connects TRBV21-1 to TRBJ2-1; the table's D gene call, TRBD2, was not cross checked with the DNA. TRBV21-1 has pseudogene status. The length of the CDR3 is 17 residues.

The chain joins TRBV14 to TRBJ2-7; a weak D match, TRBD1 (6 bases). There are 13 residues in the CDR3. V lost 4 bases and J 7 bases, leaving 14 bases between the germline ends. Germline V gene lookup returns CDR1 SGHDN and CDR2 FVKESK. CDR3 amino acids: CASSRTPGDEQYF. In DNA form, the CDR3 reads TGTGCCAGCAGCCGTACCCCAGGGGATGAGCAGTACTTC.

The chain employs TRBV3-1 (or the pseudogene TRBV3-2) and TRBJ2-1; 12 bases are a match to TRBD2. Germline CDR1 and CDR2: LGHDT and YNNKEL (reference sequence). This CDR3 has 16 residues. Trimming took 4 bases from V and 9 from J; bases not matched to a gene: 10. CDR3 sequence reads: CASSRITSGGLAEQFF. The CDR3 coding sequence is TGTGCCAGCAGCCGGATAACTAGCGGGGGGTTAGCTGAGCAGTTCTTC.

This clone turned up a few times. The chain joins TRBV10-1 to TRBJ2-2; 10 positions agree with TRBD2. Unmatched junction bases numbered 8, after V lost 0 bases and J lost 7 bases. Germline CDR1 and CDR2: WNHNN and SYGVQD (reference sequence). The CDR3 has 17 amino acids. Here the CDR3 reads CASSESEASGSIGELFF. Here the CDR3 DNA reads TGCGCCAGCAGTGAGTCAGAGGCTAGCGGGAGTATCGGGGAGCTGTTTTTT.

This sequence joins TRBV10-2 and TRBJ2-7; 7 bases are shared with TRBD1. Unmatched junction bases numbered 3, after V lost 6 bases and J lost 4 bases. Looked up from germline, CDR1 is WSHSY and CDR2 is SAAADI. The CDR3 totals 12 residues. This CDR3 reads CASSKQGYEQYF. The CDR3, as DNA: TGCGCCAGCAGCAAACAGGGGTACGAGCAGTACTTC.

The chain recombines TRBV4-1 with TRBJ2-7; the D gene is possibly TRBD2 (5 bases). The germline V and J ends were trimmed by 0 bases and 1 base, with 22 bases remaining between them. The CDR3 loop spans 19 amino acids. The germline V gene encodes CDR1 MGHRA and CDR2 YSYEKL. CDR3 nucleotide sequence: TGCGCCAGCAGCCAAGATCCCGTAGGAGGCAGGTTAAAGTCCTACGAGCAGTACTTC. Residues: CASSQDPVGGRLKSYEQYF.

The chain recombines TRBV10-2 with TRBJ2-4; D is unclear. V shed 6 bases and J shed 7 bases, with 10 bases lying between them. CDR3 length equals 12 residues. Germline V CDR1 and CDR2: WSHSY, SAAADI. This CDR3 reads CASRGPANIQYF. In nucleotides, the CDR3 is TGCGCCAGCAGGGGCCCCGCGAACATTCAGTACTTC.

The chain joins TRBV5-6 to TRBJ1-1; D remains unclear. V was clipped by 0 bases and J by 5 bases, with 8 bases between them. The CDR3 consists of 13 residues. Germline values: CDR1 SGHDT, CDR2 YYEEEE. CDR3 nucleotides: TGTGCCAGCAGCTTGGCCGAGTGGACTGAAGCTTTCTTT. This gives the protein CASSLAEWTEAFF.

The chain is built from TRBV11-2 and TRBJ1-1; tentative D call: TRBD1 (6 bases). This CDR3 spans 14 amino acids. Germline V gives CDR1 SGHAT, CDR2 FQNNGV. Trimming took off 5 bases at V and 0 bases at J, with 10 bases between the two ends. The CDR3 DNA reads as TGTGCCAGCAGCACAGGACAGCTGAACACTGAAGCTTTCTTT. This codes for CASSTGQLNTEAFF.

This chain uses TRBV7-9 with TRBJ2-7; 8 bases are shared with TRBD2. V dropped 3 bases and J dropped 4; count of bases not matched to a gene: 8. Germline loops: CDR1 SEHNR, CDR2 FQNEAQ (reference sequence). CDR3 length: 15 amino acids. The CDR3 region has the DNA TGTGCCAGCAGCTTCGTCCGGGGGGGACCGTACGAGCAGTACTTC. The encoded protein is CASSFVRGGPYEQYF. Complete variable domain (other parts from reference TRBV7-9 and TRBJ2-7): DTGVSQNPRHKITKRGQNVTFRCDPISEHNRLYWYRQTLGQGPEFLTYFQNEAQLEKSRLLSDRFSAERPKGSFSTLEIQRTEQGDSAMYLCASSFVRGGPYEQYFGPGTRLTVT.

A single count supports this clone. The gene calls are TRBV27 and TRBJ2-7; 10 bases match TRBD2. The CDR3 loop spans 14 amino acids. Per germline, CDR1 MNHEY and CDR2 SMNVEV (reference sequence). Trimming at V came to 4 bases and at J to 4 bases, leaving 4 bases not matched to a gene. CDR3 DNA: TGTGCCAGCAGTTCCCAGCGGGAGGGTTACGAGCAGTACTTC. This sequence encodes CASSSQREGYEQYF.

V gene TRBV5-6 combines with J gene TRBJ2-3; D remains ambiguous. The CDR3 runs 13 residues. Germline-derived CDR1 and CDR2 are SGHDT and YYEEEE. V was trimmed by 2 bases and J by 0 bases, leaving 4 bases between them. The CDR3 coding sequence is TGTGCCAGCAGCTTTCCGAGCACAGATACGCAGTATTTT. Its translation is CASSFPSTDTQYF.

The chain uses TRBV28 and TRBJ2-3; TRBD2 matches at 9 bases. Germline trimming cut 2 bases from V and 1 base from J; bases unmatched to any gene: 1. This CDR3 contains 15 residues. Per germline, CDR1 MDHEN and CDR2 SYDVKM. CDR3 loop: CASSLIAGGTDTQYF. The CDR3 DNA reads as TGTGCCAGCAGTTTAATAGCGGGAGGCACAGATACGCAGTATTTT.

The V and J genes are TRBV5-1 and TRBJ2-1; 13 bases fit TRBD2. The CDR3 loop spans 19 amino acids. Germline-derived CDR1 and CDR2 are SGHRS and YFSETQ. V lost 4 bases, J lost 0 bases, and 10 bases stayed unmatched. The CDR3 sequence is CASSPGTSGTFRSYNEQFF. CDR3 DNA sequence: TGCGCCAGCAGCCCCGGGACTAGCGGGACCTTCCGCTCCTACAATGAGCAGTTCTTC.

The chain carries TRBV2 and TRBJ2-2; D is ambiguous. CDR1 is SNHLY, CDR2 FYNNEI, per germline. The CDR3 consists of 15 residues. V lost 0 bases and J lost 5, with 10 bases in between. The DNA for the CDR3 is TGTGCCAGCAGTGAAGCTCCGACTGCGACCGGGGAGCTGTTTTTT. This encodes CASSEAPTATGELFF. Together with reference TRBV2 and TRBJ2-2, the CDR3 gives the full variable domain: EPEVTQTPSHQVTQMGQEVILRCVPISNHLYFYWYRQILGQKVEFLVSFYNNEISEKSEIFDDQFSVERPDGSNFTLKIRSTKLEDSAMYFCASSEAPTATGELFFGEGSRLTVL.

This chain connects TRBV27 to TRBJ2-1; 10 bases fit TRBD2. J gave up 5 bases and V 1 base, and 20 bases lay outside the gene matches. The CDR3 extends over 21 amino acids. Germline V gene lookup returns CDR1 MNHEY and CDR2 SMNVEV (reference sequence). This CDR3 reads CASSLLAPGDSGRPSDNEQFF. Written as DNA, the CDR3 is TGTGCCAGCAGTTTATTAGCACCCGGGGATAGCGGGAGGCCATCCGACAATGAGCAGTTCTTC.

Written as DNA, the CDR3 is TGCGCCAGCAGCTTACCACGACAGGGATTCACAGATACGCAGTATTTT. Amino acids: CASSLPRQGFTDTQYF. The rearrangement uses TRBV5-1 and TRBJ2-3; 7 bases agree with TRBD1. Unmatched junction bases numbered 8, after V lost 2 bases and J lost 2 bases. CDR1 SGHRS and CDR2 YFSETQ come from the germline V gene. CDR3 length: 16 residues.

This clone showed up just once. This chain connects TRBV19 to TRBJ2-5; a weak D match, TRBD1 (5 bases). The CDR3 covers 17 residues. Looked up from germline, CDR1 is LNHDA and CDR2 is SQIVND (reference sequence). Trimming stripped 5 bases from V and 1 base from J, with 20 bases between. CDR3 sequence reads: CASSQFSQGIAQETQYF. The DNA of the CDR3 is TGTGCCAGTAGTCAATTTTCCCAGGGTATCGCCCAAGAGACCCAGTACTTC.